These T cell receptor beta chains were read from a single sample in a study of OX40 agonist ivuxolimab in advanced cancers. Measured with immunoSEQ multiplex PCR; TCRdb has only the in-frame clones, and not every one. The repertoire holds tens of thousands of clones, about 81% seen once, with 13% in the top ten. The sample consisted of CD4+ or CD8+ T cells sorted from blood, taken in a trial of the OX40 agonist ivuxolimab. The receptors shown here come from an adult with an advanced solid tumor such as melanoma, head and neck, liver or kidney cancer. Each CDR3 is given with its conserved first and last residue. Each record gives: V gene, D gene, clone size, J gene, CDR3 DNA, CDR3 protein. The D gene is left open where the match is weak. Clone size is shown for a subset of rows, as once, few, many or a class of expanded clone.

TRBV19	TRBD1	-	TRBJ1-5	TGTGCCAGTAATGGCAGGGGGAAGATTCAGCCCCAGCATTTT	CASNGRGKIQPQHF
TRBV7-9	-	few	TRBJ1-2	TGTGCCAGCAGCTTAGGCCTTGGTCATGGCTACACCTTC	CASSLGLGHGYTF
TRBV6-6	-	-	TRBJ2-1	TGTGCCAGCACCCCCTCCCCGAGGGGGAATGAGCAGTTCTTC	CASTPSPRGNEQFF
TRBV5-1	TRBD1	-	TRBJ2-7	TGCGCCAGCCATCCGGGACAGGGTGTCTACGAGCAGTACTTC	CASHPGQGVYEQYF
TRBV28	-	-	TRBJ1-1	TGTGCCAGCAGTTTACCGGAGAAACATGGGGCTTTCTTT	CASSLPEKHGAFF
TRBV30	TRBD1	-	TRBJ1-6	TGTGCCTGGAGTACGGGACAGGGGAATTCACCCCTCCACTTT	CAWSTGQGNSPLHF
TRBV10-3	TRBD2	-	TRBJ2-7	TGTGCCATCAGTGAGTCCTGGGCTAGCGGGAGCTACGAGCAGTACTTC	CAISESWASGSYEQYF
TRBV30	-	-	TRBJ2-5	TGTGCCTGGAGCCCTGGGGGTGCGGCGGGGGAGACCCAGTACTTC	CAWSPGGAAGETQYF
TRBV6-5	-	once	TRBJ2-3	TGTGCCAGCAGTTCCTTTCAGGGCACAGATACGCAGTATTTT	CASSSFQGTDTQYF
TRBV6-1	-	-	TRBJ2-7	TGTGCCAGCAGGATATACGACGGGACTCTGGACGAGCAGTACTTC	CASRIYDGTLDEQYF
TRBV10-3	-	-	TRBJ2-3	TGTGCCATCAGCGGGGGCCCTGGAGATACGCAGTATTTT	CAISGGPGDTQYF
TRBV6-5	TRBD1	-	TRBJ1-2	TGTGCCAGCAGTTACGACAGGGTCTATGGCTACACCTTC	CASSYDRVYGYTF
TRBV10-3	-	-	TRBJ2-5	TGTGCCATCGGTGACATCCAAGAGACCCAGTACTTC	CAIGDIQETQYF
TRBV5-5	-	-	TRBJ2-7	TGTGCCAGCAGCAGACAGGTCGCTTTGGACGAGCAGTACTTC	CASSRQVALDEQYF
TRBV6-1	-	-	TRBJ1-6	TGTGCCAGCAGTGAAGGACGTAGAGATCCTAGTTCACCCCTCCACTTT	CASSEGRRDPSSPLHF
TRBV7-3	-	-	TRBJ2-3	TGTGCCACCGCAGCGGAGGCAAGCACAGATACGCAGTATTTT	CATAAEASTDTQYF
TRBV21-1	-	-	TRBJ2-7	TGTGCCAGCAGCAAAGCTTGGCGGTGGGGGGCCCTATGCTACGAGCAGTACTTC	CASSKAWRWGALCYEQYF
TRBV7-8	TRBD1	few	TRBJ1-1	TGTGCCAGCAGCCTCCGGGACAGGGGATCCAACACTGAAGCTTTCTTT	CASSLRDRGSNTEAFF
TRBV28	-	-	TRBJ1-2	TGTGCCGTAAGGGATCGGGGGGCTAGTTATGGCTACACCTTC	CAVRDRGASYGYTF
TRBV30	-	-	TRBJ1-5	TGTGCCTGGAGTAAAAATCCGAGCAATCAGCCCCAGCATTTT	CAWSKNPSNQPQHF
TRBV11-2	-	once	TRBJ2-7	TGTGCCAGCAGCTTAGATCGCACAGCCCAGTGGGAGTACTTC	CASSLDRTAQWEYF
TRBV5-1	TRBD1	-	TRBJ1-1	TGCGCCAGCAGCAACCTAGGACAGGGGAACACTGAAGCTTTCTTT	CASSNLGQGNTEAFF
TRBV7-2	TRBD2	-	TRBJ2-1	TGTGCCAGCAGCCCCCCGGGACTAGCGGGATCAGGTAATGAGCAGTTCTTC	CASSPPGLAGSGNEQFF
TRBV6-5	TRBD1	few	TRBJ1-2	TGTGCCAGCAGCACAAGACAGGGGGCGGGAGGCTACACCTTC	CASSTRQGAGGYTF
TRBV5-6	TRBD2	-	TRBJ2-5	TGTGCCAGCAGCTTACAAGCGGGAACTTCGTGGGAGACCCAGTACTTC	CASSLQAGTSWETQYF
TRBV30	-	-	TRBJ1-5	TGTGCCTGGAGTGTCAGGAACGGAGGGCTCAATCAGCCTCAGCATTTT	CAWSVRNGGLNQPQHF
TRBV18	-	-	TRBJ1-1	TGTGCCAGCTCCACGTCCCAGAACACTGAAGCTTTCTTT	CASSTSQNTEAFF
TRBV6-6	TRBD1	-	TRBJ1-4	TGTGCCAGCAGTTCCGGACAGGGTTTCGAAAAACTGTTTTTT	CASSSGQGFEKLFF
TRBV27	-	-	TRBJ1-6	TGTGCCAGCAGGTTGAGATCCACTAATTCACCCCTCCACTTT	CASRLRSTNSPLHF
TRBV5-5	-	once	TRBJ2-3	TGTGCCAGCAGCTTGGGTCCATTCAGCACAGATACGCAGTATTTT	CASSLGPFSTDTQYF
TRBV10-2	-	-	TRBJ1-1	TGCGCCAGCAGTGAGTCCCGGGGGCGGACGAACACTGAAGCTTTCTTT	CASSESRGRTNTEAFF
TRBV9	-	-	TRBJ1-2	TGTGCCAGCAGCGTAGTGAGTGGGGGCCCCGGCGATGGCTACACCTTC	CASSVVSGGPGDGYTF
TRBV6-1	TRBD2	-	TRBJ2-7	TGTGCCCTCGGACCTAGCGGTGGGGGGCAGTACTTC	CALGPSGGGQYF
TRBV7-2	-	-	TRBJ2-1	TGTGCCAGCAGCTTAGAGGCCGCGGGATTAGGGAACAATGAGCAGTTCTTC	CASSLEAAGLGNNEQFF
TRBV19	-	few	TRBJ1-2	TGTGCCAGTAGTGTGGGGGCGCGGTCTGGCTACACCTTC	CASSVGARSGYTF
TRBV11-2	-	few	TRBJ2-1	TGTGCCAGCAGCTCCACCAGGGGCGCTTACAATGAGCAGTTCTTC	CASSSTRGAYNEQFF
TRBV6-1	-	-	TRBJ1-6	TGTGCCAGCACTACTAATTCACCCCTCCACTTT	CASTTNSPLHF
TRBV11-3	TRBD2	few	TRBJ2-1	TGTGCCAGCTCCCCCGGGGCGGCGGGAGTGGAGGGTGAGCAGTTCTTC	CASSPGAAGVEGEQFF
TRBV19	-	-	TRBJ1-5	TGTGCCAGTAGTATCGACAGGCTGGATCAGCCCCAGCATTTT	CASSIDRLDQPQHF
TRBV19	TRBD2	-	TRBJ2-1	TGTGCCAGTAGTAGGGGTTCACTAGCGGGAGGGCGTGAGCAGTTCTTC	CASSRGSLAGGREQFF
TRBV5-1	TRBD2	few	TRBJ2-1	TGCGCCAGCAGCCCGGGGACTAGCGGGAGTAATCGCTACAATGAGCAGTTCTTC	CASSPGTSGSNRYNEQFF
TRBV28	TRBD2	-	TRBJ2-5	TGTGCCAGCAGTTTCTTAGCGGGAGGTGGAGAGACCCAGTACTTC	CASSFLAGGGETQYF
TRBV5-6	-	-	TRBJ2-1	TGTGCCAGCAGCCCGACAGGTCGGGGGTCACCTTACAATGAGCAGTTCTTC	CASSPTGRGSPYNEQFF
TRBV28	TRBD1	many	TRBJ2-7	TGTGCCAGCAGTTTTACCGAAGGGGGCGGACACGAGCAGTACTTC	CASSFTEGGGHEQYF
TRBV19	-	once	TRBJ1-4	TGTGCCAGTAGTATTCGGCAGGAAAATGAAAAACTGTTTTTT	CASSIRQENEKLFF
TRBV19	-	-	TRBJ2-5	TGTGCCAGTAGTATCCCAGGGGCGGCCAAAGAGACCCAGTACTTC	CASSIPGAAKETQYF
TRBV7-3	-	-	TRBJ1-2	TGTGCCAGCAGCCCCCCCCCTTCCAGCAGCTATGGCTACACCTTC	CASSPPPSSSYGYTF
TRBV18	-	-	TRBJ1-1	TGTGCCAGCTCACCAGAAGATAAAGCTTTCTTT	CASSPEDKAFF
TRBV5-1	-	-	TRBJ2-1	TGCGCCAGCAGCGCGGGACTTGGAGGTAGGAATGAGCAGTTCTTC	CASSAGLGGRNEQFF
TRBV10-3	TRBD2	-	TRBJ2-1	TGTGCCATCAGTGAGTCGGGACTAGCGGAAAATGAGCAGTTCTTC	CAISESGLAENEQFF
TRBV5-4	TRBD1	-	TRBJ2-1	TGTGCCAGCAGCTTGGACGGACAGGCGATCTACAATGAGCAGTTCTTC	CASSLDGQAIYNEQFF
TRBV19	TRBD1	-	TRBJ1-1	TGTGCCAGTAGTACCGGGACAGGTCCCATGAACACTGAAGCTTTCTTT	CASSTGTGPMNTEAFF
TRBV30	TRBD2	-	TRBJ2-7	TGTGCCTGGAGTGAAGGGACTAGCGAGAGCTACGAGCAGTACTTC	CAWSEGTSESYEQYF
TRBV7-9	TRBD2	-	TRBJ2-2	TGTGCCAGCAGCCGCTTTGGTAGCGGGAGAGGTGTCGGGGAGCTGTTTTTT	CASSRFGSGRGVGELFF
TRBV2	-	few	TRBJ1-4	TGTGCCAGCAACCTCGGGCCGATTGAAAAACTGTTTTTT	CASNLGPIEKLFF
TRBV18	TRBD2	once	TRBJ2-7	TGTGCCAGCTCACCATCGACGGGAGGGCCGGAGCAGTACTTC	CASSPSTGGPEQYF
TRBV15	-	once	TRBJ2-3	TGTGCCACCAGCAGAGAGGACGGGAGCACAGATACGCAGTATTTT	CATSREDGSTDTQYF
TRBV6-5	-	-	TRBJ1-4	TGTGCCAGCAGTTACGCGCAGGGTCGTAATGAAAAACTGTTTTTT	CASSYAQGRNEKLFF